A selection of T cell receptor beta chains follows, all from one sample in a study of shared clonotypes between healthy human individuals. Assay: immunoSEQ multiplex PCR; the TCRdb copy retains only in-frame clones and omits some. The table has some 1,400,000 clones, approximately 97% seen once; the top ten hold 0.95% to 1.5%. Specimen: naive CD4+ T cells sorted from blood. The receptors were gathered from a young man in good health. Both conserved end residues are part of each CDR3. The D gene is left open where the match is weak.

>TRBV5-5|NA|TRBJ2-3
CASSFPDTQYF
TGTGCCAGCAGCTTCCCAGATACGCAGTATTTT
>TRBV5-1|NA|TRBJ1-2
CASSFLPSGGDYGYTF
TGCGCCAGCAGCTTTCTACCATCGGGAGGGGACTATGGCTACACCTTC
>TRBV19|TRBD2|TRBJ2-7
CASSTLAGGPYEQYF
TGTGCCAGTAGTACCCTAGCGGGAGGGCCCTACGAGCAGTACTTC
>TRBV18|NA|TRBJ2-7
CASSLGTVLREQYF
TGTGCCAGCTCACTCGGGACCGTCCTGAGGGAGCAGTACTTC
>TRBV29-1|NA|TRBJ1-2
CSVGRRLANYGYTF
TGCAGCGTTGGGCGGAGGCTGGCTAACTATGGCTACACCTTC
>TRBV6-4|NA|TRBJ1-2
CASSASLGNMGYTF
TGTGCCAGCAGTGCATCGTTGGGGAATATGGGCTACACCTTC
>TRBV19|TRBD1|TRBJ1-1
CASSIIPGQLMNTEAFF
TGTGCCAGTAGTATAATTCCGGGACAGCTCATGAACACTGAAGCTTTCTTT
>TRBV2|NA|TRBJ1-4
CASSRATEKLFF
TGTGCCAGCAGCAGGGCAACCGAAAAACTGTTTTTT
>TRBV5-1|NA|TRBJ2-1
CASSARDSGSYNEQFF
TGCGCCAGCAGCGCCCGGGACTCCGGCTCCTACAATGAGCAGTTCTTC
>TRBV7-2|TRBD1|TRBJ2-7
CASSPAWGQGALEQYF
TGTGCCAGCAGCCCTGCTTGGGGACAGGGGGCCCTCGAGCAGTACTTC
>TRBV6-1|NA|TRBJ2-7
CASSEGRVSSYEQYF
TGTGCCAGCAGTGAGGGGCGGGTGAGCTCCTACGAGCAGTACTTC
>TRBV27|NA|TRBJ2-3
CASSLGPGATDTQYF
TGTGCCAGCAGTTTAGGACCGGGCGCCACAGATACGCAGTATTTT
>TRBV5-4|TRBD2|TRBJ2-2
CASSSSGRYTGELFF
TGTGCCAGCAGCTCTAGCGGGAGGTATACCGGGGAGCTGTTTTTT
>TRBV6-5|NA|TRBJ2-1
CARIKGEDEQFF
TGTGCCAGGATCAAGGGGGAGGATGAGCAGTTCTTC
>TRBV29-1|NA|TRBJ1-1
CSAGGGLKNTEAFF
TGCAGCGCCGGGGGTGGTCTTAAGAACACTGAAGCTTTCTTT